These 32 T cell receptor beta chains originate from one sample sequenced in a study of radiotherapy plus CTLA-4 blockade in lung cancer. The data were produced by immunoSEQ multiplex PCR, yet TCRdb's version contains in-frame clones alone and is incomplete. Of around 82,000 clones in the sample, about 79% were seen once. The sample here was peripheral blood, taken from a patient treated with radiotherapy plus ipilimumab. These receptors came from a human donor with non-small cell lung cancer whose response to radiotherapy plus ipilimumab could not be evaluated. Some clones in this sample may be carry-over from other donors' samples.

This clone was observed a single time. The rearrangement links TRBV9 to TRBJ2-3; 7 bases are shared with TRBD1. This CDR3 is built from 15 residues. The germline gives CDR1 SGDLS, CDR2 YYNGEE. J was trimmed by 0 bases and V by 4 bases; bases with no gene match: 5. Written as DNA, the CDR3 is TGTGCCAGCAGCACTCCGGGACAGAGCACAGATACGCAGTATTTT. This codes for CASSTPGQSTDTQYF.

The V gene is TRBV18, the J gene TRBJ2-7; 8 nucleotides match TRBD1. The CDR3 has 14 amino acids. In germline, CDR1 is KGHSH, CDR2 LQKENI. V gave up 0 bases and J gave up 4 bases; unmatched junction bases: 2. The CDR3 DNA follows: TGTGCCAGCTCACCACCGGACAGGGCATACGAGCAGTACTTC. Its protein is CASSPPDRAYEQYF.

The chain carries TRBV11-2 and TRBJ2-5; 10 positions match TRBD2. V lost 2 bases to trimming and J lost 12 bases; unmatched junction nucleotides: 9. CDR1 and CDR2 from the germline V gene are SGHAT and FQNNGV. The CDR3 contains 14 residues. DNA of the CDR3: TGTGCCAGCAGCTTACCCGCTAGCGGGGGCTCAAAGTACTTC. This sequence encodes CASSLPASGGSKYF.

This clone was counted a single time. The J gene is TRBJ1-6, the V gene TRBV7-9; D unresolved. Trimming left V 5 bases short and J 8 bases short, with 10 bases between. This CDR3 contains 13 residues. Germline lookup yields CDR1 SEHNR and CDR2 FQNEAQ (reference sequence). This chain's CDR3 is CASSPRPDSPLHF. DNA for the CDR3: TGTGCCAGCAGCCCTCGTCCGGATTCACCCCTCCACTTT.

This chain connects TRBV5-1 to TRBJ1-2; the D is unclear. This CDR3 has 13 residues. V was trimmed by 4 bases and J by 4 bases, leaving 11 bases between them. The germline gives CDR1 SGHRS, CDR2 YFSETQ. The DNA for the CDR3 is TGCGCCAGCAGCGGCGGGGAGGGCTATGGCTACACCTTC. This encodes CASSGGEGYGYTF.

V is TRBV7-2 and J is TRBJ2-7; 10 positions match TRBD1. After removal of 3 bases from V and 6 bases from J, the junction contained 11 bases not matched to a gene. The CDR3 is 16 amino acids. Germline CDR1 is SGHTA and CDR2 is FQGNSA. CDR3 sequence: CASSFRGQGIIIEQYF. The CDR3 DNA follows: TGTGCCAGCAGCTTCCGGGGACAGGGGATTATTATCGAGCAGTACTTC.

About this clone itself: Within the sample, other DNA sequences also encode this same CDR3. This chain joins TRBV6-5 and TRBJ2-2, with D unclear. CDR3 length equals 13 residues. Germline CDR1 is MNHEY and CDR2 is SVGAGI. Deletions cut 2 bases from V and 6 bases from J, with 7 bases between. The CDR3 spells CASSYGDAGELFF. CDR3 in DNA: TGTGCCAGCAGTTACGGAGACGCCGGGGAGCTGTTTTTT.

This chain joins TRBV29-1 and TRBJ2-7, with 9 positions matching TRBD1. Germline trimming cut 7 bases from V and 5 bases from J; bases unmatched to any gene: 9. This CDR3 has 13 residues. Germline V CDR1 and CDR2: SQVTM, ANQGSEA. CDR3 in amino acids: CSAWGQGWDEQYF. For the CDR3, the DNA is TGCAGCGCTTGGGGACAGGGATGGGACGAGCAGTACTTC.

The count of this clone is one. J is TRBJ1-1 and V is TRBV11-2; TRBD1 aligns across 11 bases. Germline CDR1 SGHAT, CDR2 FQNNGV. With 5 bases clipped from V and 3 bases from J, the junction kept 8 bases outside the gene matches. The CDR3 spans 16 residues. CDR3 nucleotides: TGTGCCAGCAGCCGGACCGGGACAGGGGGTGACACTGAAGCTTTCTTT. This codes for CASSRTGTGGDTEAFF. Using reference TRBV11-2 and TRBJ1-1 for the parts outside the CDR3, the full variable domain is EAGVAQSPRYKIIEKRQSVAFWCNPISGHATLYWYQQILGQGPKLLIQFQNNGVVDDSQLPKDRFSAERLKGVDSTLKIQPAKLEDSAVYLCASSRTGTGGDTEAFFGQGTRLTVV.

V is TRBV5-1 and J is TRBJ1-2; 10 nucleotides match TRBD1. The CDR3 totals 15 residues. After removal of 4 bases from V and 3 bases from J, the junction contained 6 bases not matched to a gene. From germline, CDR1 is SGHRS and CDR2 YFSETQ. CDR3 sequence (DNA): TGCGCCAGCAGCCTCGGACAGGGGGAAGACTATGGCTACACCTTC. Translation gives CASSLGQGEDYGYTF.

This clone was seen just once. The gene calls are TRBV5-6 and TRBJ1-1, with D possibly being TRBD1 (6 bases). The CDR3 sequence is 12 residues long. Germline CDR1 is SGHDT and CDR2 is YYEEEE. Trimming shortened V by 7 bases and J by 5 bases, and 12 bases separated the two germline ends. CDR3 region: CASDRGGTEAFF. CDR3 bases: TGTGCCAGCGATCGAGGGGGAACTGAAGCTTTCTTT.

The V and J genes are TRBV10-3 and TRBJ2-3, with D possibly TRBD2 on 5 matching bases. The length of the CDR3 is 13 residues. Trimming stripped 7 bases from V and 0 bases from J, with 8 bases between. Germline V gene sequence: CDR1 ENHRY, CDR2 SYGVKD. The chain's CDR3 is CAINGLSTDTQYF. In nucleotides, the CDR3 is TGTGCCATCAACGGACTTAGCACAGATACGCAGTATTTT.

The rearrangement joins TRBV6-5 to TRBJ2-7; TRBD1 agrees at 8 bases. CDR1 MNHEY and CDR2 SVGAGI come from the germline V gene. V lost 5 bases to trimming and J lost 6 bases; unmatched junction nucleotides: 6. There are 13 residues in the CDR3. This CDR3 reads CASSQGAGAEQYF. The CDR3 DNA is TGTGCCAGCAGTCAGGGGGCAGGGGCCGAGCAGTACTTC.

The chain's CDR3 is CAPRGHSSYEQYF. CDR3 in DNA: TGCGCCCCTCGGGGACACAGCTCCTACGAGCAGTACTTC. V and J are TRBV23-1 and TRBJ2-5; perhaps TRBD1 as D (6 bases). The DNA end favors TRBJ2-7, so the J call may be wrong. TRBV23-1 qualifies as an ORF whose function is uncertain. The CDR3 totals 13 residues.

The table lists this clone with a few counts. The chain's CDR3 is CASRGQGLNTEAFF. Here the CDR3 DNA reads TGCGCCAGCAGGGGACAGGGACTGAACACTGAAGCTTTCTTT. The chain uses TRBV5-1 and TRBJ1-1, with 9 bases aligning to TRBD1. Unmatched junction bases numbered 2, after V lost 5 bases and J lost 0 bases. Germline values: CDR1 SGHRS, CDR2 YFSETQ. This CDR3 is built from 14 residues.

The chain is built from TRBV6-5 and TRBJ2-2; D remains ambiguous. Germline V gives CDR1 MNHEY, CDR2 SVGAGI. This CDR3 region has 14 residues. Trimming left V 0 bases short and J 1 base short, with 3 bases between. This CDR3 is CASSYSQNTGELFF. The CDR3 DNA sequence: TGTGCCAGCAGTTACTCACAGAACACCGGGGAGCTGTTTTTT.

The chain is built from TRBV5-1 and TRBJ1-6, with a possible D match to TRBD1 (5 bases). This CDR3 region has 17 residues. V was cut by 7 bases and J by 14 bases, with 31 bases left in between. Germline CDR1 is SGHRS and CDR2 is YFSETQ. CDR3 sequence: CASSPSPALQGGGTLHF. The CDR3 DNA sequence: TGCGCCAGCTCCCCTTCCCCAGCCCTCCAGGGAGGAGGGACCCTCCACTTT.

J is TRBJ1-3 and V is TRBV5-1; the D gene is possibly TRBD1 (6 bases). The V end was cut by 7 bases, the J end by 4 bases, with 18 bases between. The length of the CDR3 is 15 residues. Looked up from germline, CDR1 is SGHRS and CDR2 is YFSETQ. The CDR3: CASSRGQPGGNTIYF. Here the CDR3 DNA reads TGCGCCAGCTCTCGCGGACAGCCAGGGGGAAACACCATATATTTT. Full variable domain (rest looked up from reference TRBV5-1 and TRBJ1-3): KAGVTQTPRYLIKTRGQQVTLSCSPISGHRSVSWYQQTPGQGLQFLFEYFSETQRNKGNFPGRFSGRQFSNSRSEMNVSTLELGDSALYLCASSRGQPGGNTIYFGEGSWLTVV.

The chain uses TRBV18 and TRBJ2-5; 9 bases are shared with TRBD1. The CDR3 runs 14 residues. From germline, CDR1 is KGHSH and CDR2 LQKENI. The V segment lost 2 bases and the J segment 4 bases; nucleotides outside the gene matches: 2. The CDR3 region is CASSPWTGAETQYF. For the CDR3, the DNA is TGTGCCAGCTCACCATGGACAGGGGCAGAGACCCAGTACTTC. Full variable domain (missing parts from reference TRBV18 and TRBJ2-5): NAGVMQNPRHLVRRRGQEARLRCSPMKGHSHVYWYRQLPEEGLKFMVYLQKENIIDESGMPKERFSAEFPKEGPSILRIQQVVRGDSAAYFCASSPWTGAETQYFGPGTRLLVL.

This clone was observed a handful of times. The chain uses TRBV28 and TRBJ1-1; D is unresolved. Germline CDR1 MDHEN, CDR2 SYDVKM. The ends were cut back, 7 bases at V and 5 bases at J, with 11 bases in the middle. The CDR3 consists of 12 residues. This CDR3 reads CASKKMRTEAFF. DNA for the CDR3: TGTGCCAGCAAGAAGATGAGGACTGAAGCTTTCTTT.

This rearrangement joins TRBV9 to TRBJ1-3; the match to TRBD1 covers 7 bases. V lost 4 bases to trimming and J lost 0 bases; unmatched junction nucleotides: 4. Germline lookup yields CDR1 SGDLS and CDR2 YYNGEE. The CDR3 has 15 residues. The CDR3 nucleotides are TGTGCCAGCAGCCGTGACAGGGCCTCTGGAAACACCATATATTTT. Its protein is CASSRDRASGNTIYF.

The rearrangement uses TRBV5-1 and TRBJ2-5, with 11 bases lining up with TRBD2. Germline V lookup: CDR1 SGHRS, CDR2 YFSETQ. J lost 5 bases, V lost 4 bases, and 7 bases had no gene match. The CDR3 spans 15 residues. This chain's CDR3 is CASSAGLAAPETQYF. CDR3 coding DNA: TGCGCCAGCAGCGCGGGACTAGCGGCTCCGGAGACCCAGTACTTC.

The J gene is TRBJ2-5, the V gene TRBV9; 8 bases are shared with TRBD2. V was pared by 0 bases and J by 0 bases, with 4 bases of the junction left unmatched. The germline CDR1 and CDR2 sequences are SGDLS and YYNGEE. The CDR3 is 16 amino acids. The CDR3 bases are TGTGCCAGCAGCGTAGGAAGCGGGGGCCACCAAGAGACCCAGTACTTC. This encodes CASSVGSGGHQETQYF.

V gene TRBV6-5 combines with J gene TRBJ2-7; 8 bases fit TRBD2. The CDR3 totals 15 residues. Trimming took 10 bases from V and 0 from J; bases not matched to a gene: 11. The germline V gene encodes CDR1 MNHEY and CDR2 SVGAGI. The CDR3 loop reads CAISPGGGPSYEQYF. The CDR3 DNA reads TGTGCCATTTCCCCCGGGGGGGGACCCTCCTACGAGCAGTACTTC.

This chain links TRBV2 with TRBJ2-6; a weak D match, TRBD1 (5 bases). The V and J ends lost 4 bases and 2 bases respectively, with 18 bases between them. The CDR3 totals 18 residues. Germline values: CDR1 SNHLY, CDR2 FYNNEI. The CDR3 loop reads CASSAQALKSTGANVLTF. DNA for the CDR3: TGTGCCAGCAGTGCACAGGCCCTGAAGTCCACTGGGGCCAACGTCCTGACTTTC.

The chain couples TRBV6-1 to TRBJ2-3; 11 positions match TRBD2. The CDR3 has 15 residues. Looked up from germline, CDR1 is MNHNS and CDR2 is SASEGT. Trimming at V came to 6 bases and at J to 3 bases, leaving 5 bases not matched to a gene. DNA for the CDR3: TGTGCCAGCAGGGGACTAGCGGCCAGGACAGATACGCAGTATTTT. It translates to CASRGLAARTDTQYF.

The chain combines TRBV4-3 with TRBJ1-5; a weak D match, TRBD1 (6 bases). Trimming cost V 1 base and J 9 bases, with 13 bases left between them. CDR3 length equals 14 residues. Germline CDR1 LGHNA, CDR2 YSLEER. The DNA for the CDR3 is TGCGCCAGCAGCCAAGGGACAGTGGCCAGGCCCCAGCATTTT. It encodes CASSQGTVARPQHF.

This chain joins TRBV11-2 and TRBJ1-2; a weak D match, TRBD1 (5 bases). V shed 1 base and J shed 4 bases, with 16 bases lying between them. Germline values: CDR1 SGHAT, CDR2 FQNNGV. The CDR3 is 16 amino acids. This chain's CDR3 is CASSLGSPGGVYGYTF. CDR3 nucleotides: TGTGCCAGCAGCTTAGGATCCCCTGGGGGGGTCTATGGCTACACCTTC.

The rearrangement links TRBV4-2 to TRBJ1-1, with D possibly being TRBD1 (6 bases). Germline V lookup: CDR1 LGHNA, CDR2 YNFKEQ. V lost 1 base, J lost 1 base, and 13 bases lay in between. The CDR3 contains 16 residues. CDR3 amino acids: CASSQGEGHKNTEAFF. The CDR3 coding sequence is TGTGCCAGCAGCCAAGGCGAGGGACATAAGAACACTGAAGCTTTCTTT.

The genes are TRBV6-5 and TRBJ1-1; tentative D call: TRBD1 (5 bases). Germline V gives CDR1 MNHEY, CDR2 SVGAGI. V dropped 7 bases and J dropped 10 bases, with 22 bases sitting between them. This CDR3 is 14 amino acids long. The CDR3 sequence is CASILWTSGGVAFF. The DNA of the CDR3 is TGTGCCAGCATCCTCTGGACTTCTGGAGGGGTAGCTTTCTTT.

V is TRBV7-9 and J is TRBJ1-2, with 7 bases lining up with TRBD1. CDR3 length: 14 amino acids. Germline CDR1 SEHNR, CDR2 FQNEAQ (reference sequence). V gave up 5 bases and J gave up 8 bases; unmatched junction bases: 11. The CDR3 DNA reads TGTGCCAGCAGCCCGCGGACAGGCCCCGGAGGCTACACCTTC. This codes for CASSPRTGPGGYTF.

The gene calls are TRBV5-6 and TRBJ1-1; 8 bases align to TRBD1. This CDR3 contains 16 residues. Germline V CDR1 and CDR2: SGHDT, YYEEEE. V was clipped by 2 bases and J by 3 bases; unmatched bases: 9. CDR3 bases: TGTGCCAGCAGCTTACCAGGGGGCGCCGTTTACACTGAAGCTTTCTTT. Amino acids: CASSLPGGAVYTEAFF. Full variable domain (missing parts from reference TRBV5-6 and TRBJ1-1): DAGVTQSPTHLIKTRGQQVTLRCSPKSGHDTVSWYQQALGQGPQFIFQYYEEEERQRGNFPDRFSGHQFPNYSSELNVNALLLGDSALYLCASSLPGGAVYTEAFFGQGTRLTVV.